This T cell receptor beta chain was observed in a study of shared clonotypes between healthy human individuals. In the case of this clone: Its antigen is unknown.

Partitioning of CD4+ cells yielded a CD45RA+ naive subset and a CD45RA-negative memory subset. Only in-frame clones appear in the TCRdb table, and some are missing; sequencing was by immunoSEQ multiplex PCR. The table shows 700,000 or so clones, with 72% occurring only once. General study points: Larger estimated richness was generally recorded for naive subsets relative to memory subsets. Lower generation probabilities were found for non-shared clonotypes than for those shared by all four donors.

Material for sequencing was memory CD4+ T cells sorted from blood. Subset here: CD45RA-negative fraction. The TCR originated in a woman younger than 45 in good health.

The CDR3 here is CASSERDRARGTGELFF. DNA for the CDR3: TGTGCCAGCAGTGAAAGGGACAGGGCACGCGGCACCGGGGAGCTGTTTTTT. The V gene is TRBV2, the J gene TRBJ2-2; 9 nucleotides match TRBD1. The germline V gene has CDR1 SNHLY and CDR2 FYNNEI. There are 17 residues in the CDR3. V shed 2 bases, J shed 4 bases, and the junction held 8 bases outside the gene matches. Together with reference TRBV2 and TRBJ2-2, the CDR3 gives the full variable domain: EPEVTQTPSHQVTQMGQEVILRCVPISNHLYFYWYRQILGQKVEFLVSFYNNEISEKSEIFDDQFSVERPDGSNFTLKIRSTKLEDSAMYFCASSERDRARGTGELFFGEGSRLTVL.